This T cell receptor beta chain was identified during a study of shared clonotypes between healthy human individuals. Study summary: Those who served as donors were two women and three men between the ages of 18 and 49.

On this clone: Its matching antigen is unknown. The same CDR3 can be traced to other DNA sequences in this sample.

General study findings and limits: Shared clonotypes: 4.5% to 5% naive CD4, around 4% naive CD8, 2.3% memory CD4, roughly 0.4% memory CD8.

With V trimmed by 4 bases and J by 2 bases, 4 bases remained unmatched. This CDR3 is 15 amino acids long. The V gene's germline CDR1 is SEHNR and CDR2 FQNEAQ (reference sequence). Terminally differentiated effector memory CD45RA+ cells were excluded by CCR7 positive selection of CD45RO-negative cells. Adult donors, all healthy and HIV-negative, had no recent acute infections or vaccinations. Deep-level settings were used for running the assay. The assay was immunoSEQ multiplex PCR, and TCRdb's table has in-frame clones only and misses some. The sample comprises approximately 2,000,000 clones, roughly 95% of which are singletons, and more than 1.5% rests with the top ten.

This TCR came from a man younger than 30 in good health. Some clones in this sample may be carry-over from other donors' samples. This chain uses TRBV7-9 with TRBJ2-1; TRBD2 aligns across 8 bases. Sequenced: naive CD8+ T cells from PBMCs. The CDR3 spells CASSSTSGPYNEQFF. CDR3 nucleotide sequence: TGTGCCAGCAGCTCAACTAGCGGTCCCTACAATGAGCAGTTCTTC.